Sequencing of this TCR beta chain was carried out in a study of cytomegalovirus exposure and HLA in healthy donors. Primers: 60 Vbeta forward and 13 Jbeta reverse. The data were produced by immunoSEQ multiplex PCR, yet TCRdb's version contains in-frame clones alone and is incomplete. The table records more than 250,000 clones, about 90% of them present only once. Donors sampled were nominally healthy, though unrecorded immune exposures were likely. Study-wide results and limits: Donor immune exposure was known only as CMV serostatus.

A remark on this clone: The antigen remains unidentified.

Looked up from germline, CDR1 is KGHSH and CDR2 is LQKENI. Trimming left V 0 bases short and J 3 bases short, with 8 bases between. CDR3 length: 15 residues. The chain has TRBV18 and TRBJ1-4; no clear D gene. The sequenced material came from PBMCs. This TCR derives from a woman younger than 35 in good health and CMV-seronegative. The CDR3 nucleotides read TGTGCCAGCTCACCACCAAAAGGAGCTAATGAAAAACTGTTTTTT. Protein sequence: CASSPPKGANEKLFF.